The present entry profiles one T cell receptor (beta chain) with its context. Different DNA sequences within this sample yield the same CDR3. The sample is drawn from a study of blood T cell repertoires in COVID-19. Study at large: Researchers got acute and convalescent COVID-19 samples from the United States, Italy and Spain.

Germline CDR1 reads SEHNR; CDR2 reads FQNEAQ (reference sequence). This CDR3 region has 12 residues. V shed 5 bases and J shed 3 bases, with 6 bases lying between them. Assay: immunoSEQ multiplex PCR; the TCRdb copy retains only in-frame clones and omits some. The table lists about 460,000 clones, about nine tenths of them singletons. The clonotype comes from a woman aged 55-69 years who had recovered from COVID-19. The rearrangement links TRBV7-9 to TRBJ2-3; D uncertain. Sequenced input: PBMCs or T cells enriched from blood (not recorded which). CDR3 sequence reads: CASSLSTDTQYF. The CDR3 DNA sequence: TGTGCCAGCAGCCTTTCGACAGATACGCAGTATTTT.